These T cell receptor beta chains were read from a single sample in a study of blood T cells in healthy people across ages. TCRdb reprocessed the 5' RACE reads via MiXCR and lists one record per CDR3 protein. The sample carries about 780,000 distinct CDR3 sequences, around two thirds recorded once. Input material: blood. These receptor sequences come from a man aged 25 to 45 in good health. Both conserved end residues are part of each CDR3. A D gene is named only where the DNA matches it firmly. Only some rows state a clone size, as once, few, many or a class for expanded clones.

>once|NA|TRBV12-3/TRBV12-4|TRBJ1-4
TGTGCCAGCAGTTTAGAGATCGGAAAACTGTTTTTT
CASSLEIGKLFF
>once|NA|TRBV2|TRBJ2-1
TGTGCCAGCAGGGGTCAAACCAATGAGCAGTTCTTC
CASRGQTNEQFF
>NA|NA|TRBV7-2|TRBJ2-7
TGTGCCAGCAGCCCCGCGGCTTACGAGCAGTACTTC
CASSPAAYEQYF
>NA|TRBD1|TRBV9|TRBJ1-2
TGTGCCAGCAGCGCAACCCCGACAGGGTACGACTATGGCTACACCTTC
CASSATPTGYDYGYTF
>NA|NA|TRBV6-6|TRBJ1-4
TGTGCCGGCAGGCGTTCCCAAGATGAAAAACTGTTTTTT
CAGRRSQDEKLFF
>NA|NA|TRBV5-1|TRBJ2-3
TGCGCCAGCAGCTTGGAGGGGCCAGGCGCAGATACGCAGTATTTT
CASSLEGPGADTQYF
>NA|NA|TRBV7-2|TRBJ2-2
TGTGCCAGCAGCTTAAGGTTTGGGATCACCGGGGAGCTGTTTTTT
CASSLRFGITGELFF
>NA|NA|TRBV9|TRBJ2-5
TGTGCCAGCAGCGTAGATGGGAAACAAGAGACCCAGTACTTC
CASSVDGKQETQYF
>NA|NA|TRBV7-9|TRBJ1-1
TGTGCCAGCAGCCCCGGATACACTGAAGCTTTCTTT
CASSPGYTEAFF
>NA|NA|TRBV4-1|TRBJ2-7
TGCGTCAGCAGCCGGACTCCTAGCTCCTACGAGCAGTACTTC
CVSSRTPSSYEQYF
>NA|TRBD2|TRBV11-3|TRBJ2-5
TGTGCCAGCAGCCCTAGCGGGGGGACATACAATGAGCAGTACTTC
CASSPSGGTYNEQYF
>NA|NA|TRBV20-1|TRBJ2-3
TGCAGTGCTAGACTAACCCCGTTTAGTGGGGGCGAGCAGTATTTT
CSARLTPFSGGEQYF
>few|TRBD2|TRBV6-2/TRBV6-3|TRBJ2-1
TGTGCCAGCAGTTATTCAACTAGCGTCTCCTACAATGAGCAGTTCTTC
CASSYSTSVSYNEQFF
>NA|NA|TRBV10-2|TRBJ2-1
TGTGCCAGCAGTAGGAGGCGTCTCCCCGAGCAGTTCTTC
CASSRRRLPEQFF
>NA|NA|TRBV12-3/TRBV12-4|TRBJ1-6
TGTGCCAGCAGTCCGGACCTAGTAAATTCACCCCTCCACTTT
CASSPDLVNSPLHF
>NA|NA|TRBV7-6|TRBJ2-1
TGTGCCAGCAGCTTAGTAGGTGGGGTCACAGATACGCAGTTCTTC
CASSLVGGVTDTQFF
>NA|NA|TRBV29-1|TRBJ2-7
TGCAGCGTTGAAGATCGGGCCAGGGGCGAGCAGTACTTC
CSVEDRARGEQYF
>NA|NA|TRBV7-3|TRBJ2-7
TGTGCCAGCAGCTTCGGCGGGGATTACGAGCAGTACTTC
CASSFGGDYEQYF
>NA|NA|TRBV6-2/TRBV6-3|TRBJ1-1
TGTGCCAGCAGTTACCCTGGACGGAGGAACACTGAAGCTTTCTTT
CASSYPGRRNTEAFF
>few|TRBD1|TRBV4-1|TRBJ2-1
TGCGCCAGCAGCCAAGATCCCGGGACAGGAGACCTTACTGAGCAGTTCTTC
CASSQDPGTGDLTEQFF
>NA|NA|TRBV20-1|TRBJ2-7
TGCAGTGCTAGAGCGCCTCCCAGCTCCTACGAGCAGTACTTC
CSARAPPSSYEQYF
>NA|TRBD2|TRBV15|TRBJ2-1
TGTGCCACCAGCAGATTCCCGACACTAGCGCAGGTTTCCGGTGAGCAGTTCTTC
CATSRFPTLAQVSGEQFF
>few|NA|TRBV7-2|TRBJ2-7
TGTGCCAGCAGCGGGCCCGGGACGGGCTCCTACGAGCAGTACTTC
CASSGPGTGSYEQYF
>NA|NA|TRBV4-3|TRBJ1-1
TGCGCCAGCAGCCAAGATTGGGGTCAGGGGAGAGCTTTCTTT
CASSQDWGQGRAFF
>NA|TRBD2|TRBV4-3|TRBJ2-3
TGCGCCGGCAGCCACCCCGGACTAGGAGGAGGCACAGATACGCAGTATTTT
CAGSHPGLGGGTDTQYF
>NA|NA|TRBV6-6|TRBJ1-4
TGTGCCAGCAGTTACTTGACAAGGGTAACCACTAATGAAAAACTGTTTTTT
CASSYLTRVTTNEKLFF
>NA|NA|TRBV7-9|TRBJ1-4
TGTGCCAGCAGCCCGGGACCATATGAAAAACTGTTTTTT
CASSPGPYEKLFF
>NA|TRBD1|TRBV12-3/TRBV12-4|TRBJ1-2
TGTGCCAGCAGTCGGACAGGCATAGATGGCTACACCTTC
CASSRTGIDGYTF
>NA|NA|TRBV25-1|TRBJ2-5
TGTGCCAGCAGTGACGATCTCCAAGAGACCCAGTACTTC
CASSDDLQETQYF
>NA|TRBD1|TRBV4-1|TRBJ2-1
TGCGCCAGCAGCCAAAGCCGGCGGACAGGGGGCTCCCCTATGCAGTTCTTC
CASSQSRRTGGSPMQFF
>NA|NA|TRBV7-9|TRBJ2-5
TGTGCCAGCAGGCGTAACCAAGAGACCCAGTACTTC
CASRRNQETQYF
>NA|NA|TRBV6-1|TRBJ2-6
TGTGCCAGCCAGGCCGGGGAAGGGAAACCTGGGGCCAACGTCCTGACTTTC
CASQAGEGKPGANVLTF
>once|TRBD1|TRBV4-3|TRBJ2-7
TGCGCCAGCAGCCAAGAAGGACAGGGGGTTTACGAGCAGTACTTC
CASSQEGQGVYEQYF
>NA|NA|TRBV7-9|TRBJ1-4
TGTGCCAGCAGCCCCCAGAATACTAATGAAAAACTGTTTTTT
CASSPQNTNEKLFF